This T cell receptor beta chain is drawn from a study of T cell changes during pregnancy in multiple sclerosis. Repertoires were generated with immunoSEQ multiplex PCR, while TCRdb's copy carries only in-frame clones and drops some. This sample has around 110,000 clones, with 85% to 95% found just once. Germline V gene data show CDR1 as MNHEY and CDR2 as SVGAGI. CDR3 length: 14 residues. The sequence was obtained from a female donor in good health, enrolled as a control in a pregnancy study. Here the sequenced sample was peripheral blood, taken in the third trimester of pregnancy. V usage is TRBV6-5 and J usage is TRBJ2-5; a possible D gene is TRBD1 (7 bases). The DNA matches TRBJ2-7 better at its end, which makes the J call doubtful. The CDR3 DNA is TGTGCCACCTACCAGGGGGGCTACTCCTACGAGCAGTACTTC. Protein: CATYQGGYSYEQYF.